The sequence of this TCR beta chain was determined in a study of shared clonotypes between healthy human individuals. Sequencing was performed with immunoSEQ multiplex PCR; in TCRdb, only in-frame clones are kept and a portion is missing. Of about 2.1 million clones in the sample, about 93% were seen once. The CDR3 sequence is 16 residues long. Deletions cut 2 bases from V and 2 bases from J, with 15 bases between. CDR1 and CDR2 from the germline V gene are MNHEY and SVGAGI. The naive CD8 subset, CD45RO-negative cells positively selected for CCR7, excluded terminally differentiated effector memory CD45RA+ cells.

The TCR comes from a man younger than 35 in good health. Some clones in this sample may be carry-over from other donors' samples. This chain connects TRBV6-5 to TRBJ2-5; TRBD1 is a possible D gene (6 bases). Sequenced sample: naive CD8+ T cells from PBMCs. This chain's CDR3 is CASSYRFLGAQETQYF. The CDR3 coding sequence is TGTGCCAGCAGTTACCGCTTTTTGGGGGCTCAAGAGACCCAGTACTTC.